This T cell receptor (beta chain) was sequenced in a study of T cell responses to AZD1222 COVID-19 vaccine. General study points: Once two AZD1222 doses were given, Spike-specific TCR breadth and depth went up. Close to half of spike-specific TCRs reportedly recognize unmutated variant regions. The donor group comprised mostly white British people and more females; the analysis possibly underestimated clonal diversity.

As concerns this clone: No antigen is known for it.

Repertoires were generated with immunoSEQ multiplex PCR, while TCRdb's copy carries only in-frame clones and drops some. The table lists under 130,000 clones, approximately 90% of them singletons. The sample consisted of peripheral blood, taken on day 0 of AZD1222 vaccination. The clonotype was recovered from an adult in good health.

The CDR3 region has the DNA TGTGCCAGCAGCAGGGACAGGGGGCGCGGGGGTAATGAAAAACTGTTTTTT. It yields the protein CASSRDRGRGGNEKLFF. The rearrangement uses TRBV2 and TRBJ1-4; TRBD1 aligns across 12 bases. Germline-derived CDR1 and CDR2 are SNHLY and FYNNEI. Trimming took 6 bases from V and 4 from J; bases not matched to a gene: 9. The length of the CDR3 is 17 residues.